One sample yielded the 4 T cell receptor beta chains listed below, sequenced in a study of cytomegalovirus exposure and HLA in healthy donors. Primers included in the PCR were 60 Vbeta and 13 Jbeta primers. Assay: immunoSEQ multiplex PCR; the TCRdb copy retains only in-frame clones and omits some. This table has more than 100,000 clones, roughly 80% appearing once. Specimen: PBMCs. These TCRs come from a middle-aged woman in good health and CMV-seropositive.

V is TRBV29-1 and J is TRBJ1-1; 7 bases match TRBD1. Germline-derived CDR1 and CDR2 are SQVTM and ANQGSEA. With V trimmed by 2 bases and J by 4 bases, 4 bases remained unmatched. The CDR3 sequence is 13 residues long. The CDR3, as DNA: TGCAGCGTTGAAAGAGGGGGCCGCACTGAAGCTTTCTTT. Translating it yields CSVERGGRTEAFF.

The V and J genes are TRBV9 and TRBJ2-1; TRBD2 agrees at 12 bases. The V gene's germline CDR1 is SGDLS and CDR2 YYNGEE. The junction had 2 bases not matched to a gene; V was cut back by 0 bases and J by 7 bases. There are 15 residues in the CDR3. DNA for the CDR3: TGTGCCAGCAGCGTAGAAGGGACTAGCGGGAATGAGCAGTTCTTC. Its translation: CASSVEGTSGNEQFF.

The chain is built from TRBV28 and TRBJ1-2; D is uncertain. This CDR3 has 13 residues. Germline values: CDR1 MDHEN, CDR2 SYDVKM. The V and J ends lost 7 bases and 2 bases respectively, with 11 bases between them. The DNA of the CDR3 is TGTGCCAGCAACCAAGGCGGGAACTATGGCTACACCTTC. Amino acid sequence: CASNQGGNYGYTF.

The chain carries TRBV19 and TRBJ1-3, with TRBD1 as a possible D gene (5 bases). Germline CDR1 reads LNHDA; CDR2 reads SQIVND (reference sequence). V was trimmed by 7 bases and J by 0 bases, leaving 16 bases between them. CDR3 size: 16 residues. Here the CDR3 DNA reads TGTGCCAGTACCCCAATGGGGCTAAGCTCTGGAAACACCATATATTTT. This encodes CASTPMGLSSGNTIYF. Supplemented by reference TRBV19 and TRBJ1-3, the full variable domain reads DGGITQSPKYLFRKEGQNVTLSCEQNLNHDAMYWYRQDPGQGLRLIYYSQIVNDFQKGDIAEGYSVSREKKESFPLTVTSAQKNPTAFYLCASTPMGLSSGNTIYFGEGSWLTVV.